Listed below are T cell receptor beta chains from one sample, sequenced in a study of blood T cell repertoires in COVID-19. The repertoire was sequenced with immunoSEQ multiplex PCR; TCRdb's copy has only in-frame clones and lacks some. This repertoire shows 190,000 or so clones, roughly 82% found once; its top ten account for approximately 12%. Material: PBMCs or T cells enriched from blood (not recorded which). These receptors all come from a man in his forties who had recovered from COVID-19. The CDR3 runs from the conserved cysteine through the conserved F or W. Some rows have no size entry. The others give once, few or many, or a class for an expanded clone.

>-|TRBJ2-7|TRBV18
CASSPGQGVYEQYF
>once|TRBJ1-1|TRBV7-2
CASHARPGRDTEAFF
>-|TRBJ2-2|TRBV7-8
CASRLLGTANTGELFF
>-|TRBJ1-2|TRBV10-3
CAISEGPRGGYTF
>-|TRBJ1-1|TRBV2
CASTPGQGNTEAFF
>-|TRBJ2-2|TRBV15
CATSIGTGVRPGELFF
>once|TRBJ1-1|TRBV5-4
CASSLRGSAEAFF
>once|TRBJ2-7|TRBV7-3
CASSLETVAGGPNSYEQYF
>-|TRBJ2-3|TRBV6-2/TRBV6-3
CASSYQASGSHGTQYF
>-|TRBJ2-5|TRBV18
CASSPPGLADRETQYF
>few|TRBJ2-3|TRBV14
CASSQDFRLAGDSDTQYF
>-|TRBJ2-5|TRBV7-9
CASSLEDYPGHYQETQYF
>-|TRBJ2-1|TRBV12-3/TRBV12-4
CASSFPFPNEQFF
>-|TRBJ1-4|TRBV9
CASSPQGAREKLFF
>-|TRBJ2-3|TRBV18
CASSLGRGALADTQYF
>-|TRBJ1-2|TRBV3-1/TRBV3-2
CASSQGTAYGYTF
>-|TRBJ1-4|TRBV11-1
CASSQQGAIGEKLFF
>-|TRBJ2-3|TRBV7-3
CASNLAGGSTDTQYF
>once|TRBJ2-1|TRBV2
CASSEGVPSYNEQFF
>-|TRBJ1-1|TRBV19
CASRRGGQRLNTEAFF
>-|TRBJ1-1|TRBV29-1
CSVERGTNTEAFF
>-|TRBJ2-1|TRBV21-1
CASSKDRQSSSYNEQFF
>-|TRBJ2-7|TRBV4-3
CASSLLMGDNEQYF
>-|TRBJ2-2|TRBV15
CATSRDQAQVTGELFF
>-|TRBJ2-2|TRBV10-3
CAISEGGGRIANTGELFF
>many|TRBJ2-7|TRBV29-1
CSVGDNPYEQYF
>-|TRBJ1-6|TRBV3-1/TRBV3-2
CASSPPGQGNSPLHF
>-|TRBJ2-7|TRBV19
CASSIGQGTSSYEQYF
>-|TRBJ2-7|TRBV5-4
CASSLSGRAPYEQYF
>-|TRBJ2-3|TRBV28
CASSYSLAGYTDTQYF
>few|TRBJ1-2|TRBV5-1
CASSLAQGGNGYTF
>-|TRBJ2-3|TRBV9
CASSERDRETDTQYF
>once|TRBJ1-2|TRBV7-2
CASSLRDYLVGYTF
>-|TRBJ1-2|TRBV5-4
CASSLYTENGYTF
>-|TRBJ1-1|TRBV30
CAWSVLGEAEAFF
>few|TRBJ1-4|TRBV7-3
CASRGAAPSLNEKLFF
>-|TRBJ2-1|TRBV25-1
CASSDFRAGEKQFF
>-|TRBJ2-7|TRBV4-2
CASSQEGQTLTYEQYF
>-|TRBJ1-1|TRBV19
CASSRDNPNTEAFF
>-|TRBJ1-2|TRBV28
CASSPEQFYGYTF
>-|TRBJ2-7|TRBV11-2
CASSLYGTPRLYEQYF